The sequence of this TCR beta chain was determined in a study of cytomegalovirus exposure and HLA in healthy donors. Broader study findings: More clonal expansion characterized HLA-associated TCR beta chains than equally common others in a later analysis. A later analysis reportedly found that, within productive TCRs, an Asian-associated ancestry cluster had fewer N-insertions than the mean observed across the approximately 600 donors.

Of note for this clone: As yet, its antigen is unknown.

PCR employed 60 Vbeta and 13 Jbeta primers. Profiling relied on immunoSEQ multiplex PCR, and the TCRdb table lists in-frame clones only, not all of them. The sample lists roughly 190,000 clones, around 87% seen once, with approximately 1.7% in the top ten. Source material: PBMCs. The sequence was collected from a woman between 18 and 29 years old in good health and CMV-seronegative.

The CDR3 is CASSPDRAISPLHF. CDR3 coding DNA: TGTGCCAGCAGTCCGGACAGGGCAATTTCACCCCTCCACTTT. This chain joins TRBV27 and TRBJ1-6, with 8 bases fitting TRBD1. V lost 5 bases to trimming and J lost 9 bases; unmatched junction nucleotides: 6. The CDR3 is 14 amino acids. Germline-derived CDR1 and CDR2 are MNHEY and SMNVEV (reference sequence).